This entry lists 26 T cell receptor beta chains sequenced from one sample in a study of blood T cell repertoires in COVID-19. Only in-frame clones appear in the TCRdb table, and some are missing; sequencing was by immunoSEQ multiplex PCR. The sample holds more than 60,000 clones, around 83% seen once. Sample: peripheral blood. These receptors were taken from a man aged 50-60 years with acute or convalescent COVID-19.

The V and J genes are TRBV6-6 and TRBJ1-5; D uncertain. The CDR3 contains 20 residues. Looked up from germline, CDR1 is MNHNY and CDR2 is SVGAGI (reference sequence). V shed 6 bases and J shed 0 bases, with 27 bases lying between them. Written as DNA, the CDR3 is TGTGCCAGCAGCCTCCAAGCCCAAGAGCTCCAATCTCTTAGCAATCAGCCCCAGCATTTT. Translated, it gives CASSLQAQELQSLSNQPQHF.

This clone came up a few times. CDR3: CASSRLSVLGYTF. The CDR3 DNA reads TGTGCCAGCTCCCGCCTTTCGGTCCTTGGCTACACCTTC. The chain links TRBV28 to TRBJ1-2; D not certain. The V gene lost 8 bases and the J gene lost 7 bases, with 17 bases spanning the gap. In germline, CDR1 is MDHEN, CDR2 SYDVKM. This CDR3 region has 13 residues.

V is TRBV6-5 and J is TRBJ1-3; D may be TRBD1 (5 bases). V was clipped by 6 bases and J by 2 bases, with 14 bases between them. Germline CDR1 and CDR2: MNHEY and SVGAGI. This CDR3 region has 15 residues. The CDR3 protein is CASSGDYSAGNTIYF. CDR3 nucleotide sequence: TGTGCCAGCAGCGGGGACTACTCCGCTGGAAACACCATATATTTT.

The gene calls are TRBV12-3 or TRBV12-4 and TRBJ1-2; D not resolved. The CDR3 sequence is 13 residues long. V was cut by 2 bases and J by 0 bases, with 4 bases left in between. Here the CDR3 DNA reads TGTGCCAGCAGTTTAAGCGCTAACTATGGCTACACCTTC. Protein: CASSLSANYGYTF.

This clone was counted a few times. CDR3 sequence (DNA): TGTGCCAGCAGTCTCGAGGGAACCGGGGAGCTGTTTTTT. Protein: CASSLEGTGELFF. This chain joins TRBV7-3 and TRBJ2-2, with a tentative D call TRBD2 (5 bases). CDR1 and CDR2 (germline): SGHTA, FQGTGA. The CDR3 has 13 residues. Trimming took off 6 bases at V and 5 bases at J, with 10 bases between the two ends. Combining the CDR3 with reference TRBV7-3 and TRBJ2-2 gives the whole variable domain GAGVSQTPSNKVTEKGKYVELRCDPISGHTALYWYRQSLGQGPEFLIYFQGTGAADDSGLPNDRFFAVRPEGSVSTLKIQRTERGDSAVYLCASSLEGTGELFFGEGSRLTVL.

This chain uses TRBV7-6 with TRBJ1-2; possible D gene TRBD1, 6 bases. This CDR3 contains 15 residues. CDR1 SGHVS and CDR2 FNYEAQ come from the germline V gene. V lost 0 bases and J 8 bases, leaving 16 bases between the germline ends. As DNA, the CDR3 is TGTGCCAGCAGCTTAGCGGGTCGGGGGGCCGACGGCTACACCTTC. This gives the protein CASSLAGRGADGYTF.

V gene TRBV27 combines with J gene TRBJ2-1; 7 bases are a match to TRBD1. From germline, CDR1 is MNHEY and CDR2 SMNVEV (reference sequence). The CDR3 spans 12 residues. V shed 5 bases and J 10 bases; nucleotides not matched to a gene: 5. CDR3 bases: TGTGCCAGCAGTACGACAGGGTACGAGCAGTTCTTC. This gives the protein CASSTTGYEQFF.

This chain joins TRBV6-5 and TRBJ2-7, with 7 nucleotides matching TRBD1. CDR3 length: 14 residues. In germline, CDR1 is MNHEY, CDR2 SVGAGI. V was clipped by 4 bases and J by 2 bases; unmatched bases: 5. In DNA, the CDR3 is TGTGCCAGCAGTTCGGGACAGAGAGCCTACGAGCAGTACTTC. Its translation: CASSSGQRAYEQYF.

The CDR3 sequence is CASSRGLAGHTGELFF. CDR3 coding DNA: TGTGCCAGCAGTCGGGGGCTAGCGGGGCACACCGGGGAGCTGTTTTTT. This chain joins TRBV6-2 or TRBV6-3 and TRBJ2-2, with 9 bases that match TRBD2. Germline V gene sequence: CDR1 MNHEY, CDR2 SVGEGT. The length of the CDR3 is 16 residues. Trimming cost V 5 bases and J 3 bases; bases outside gene matches: 7.

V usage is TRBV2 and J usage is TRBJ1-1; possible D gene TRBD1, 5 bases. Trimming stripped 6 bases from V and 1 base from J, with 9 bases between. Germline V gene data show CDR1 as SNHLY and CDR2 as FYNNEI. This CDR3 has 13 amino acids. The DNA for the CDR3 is TGTGCCAGCAGAGTGACAGAGAACACTGAAGCTTTCTTT. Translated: CASRVTENTEAFF.

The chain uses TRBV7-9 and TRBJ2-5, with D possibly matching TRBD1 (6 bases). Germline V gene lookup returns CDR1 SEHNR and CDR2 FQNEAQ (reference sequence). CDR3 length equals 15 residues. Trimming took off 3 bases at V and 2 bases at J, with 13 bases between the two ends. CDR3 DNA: TGTGCCAGCAGCTTGGTGCAAAGGGGGCAAGAGACCCAGTACTTC. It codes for CASSLVQRGQETQYF.

The CDR3: CASSLVETGTNYGYTF. DNA for the CDR3: TGTGCCAGCAGCTTGGTTGAGACAGGGACTAACTATGGCTACACCTTC. The genes are TRBV5-5 and TRBJ1-2, with 7 bases fitting TRBD1. This CDR3 has 16 residues. V shed 0 bases, J shed 0 bases, and the junction held 5 bases outside the gene matches. Per germline, CDR1 SGHKS and CDR2 YYEKEE (reference sequence).

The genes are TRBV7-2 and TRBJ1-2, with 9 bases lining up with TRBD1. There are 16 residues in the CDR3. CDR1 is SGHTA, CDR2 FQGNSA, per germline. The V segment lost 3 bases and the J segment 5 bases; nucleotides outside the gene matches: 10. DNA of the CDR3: TGTGCCAGCAGCTTGGGACAGGGATTGGGAGGTTATGGCTACACCTTC. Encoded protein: CASSLGQGLGGYGYTF.

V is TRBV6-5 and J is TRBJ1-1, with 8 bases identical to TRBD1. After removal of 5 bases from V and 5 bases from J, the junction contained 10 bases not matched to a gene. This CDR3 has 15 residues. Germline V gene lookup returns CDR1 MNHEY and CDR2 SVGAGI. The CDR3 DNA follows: TGTGCCAGCAGTCAACAACCAGGGGGCCCTACTGAAGCTTTCTTT. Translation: CASSQQPGGPTEAFF.

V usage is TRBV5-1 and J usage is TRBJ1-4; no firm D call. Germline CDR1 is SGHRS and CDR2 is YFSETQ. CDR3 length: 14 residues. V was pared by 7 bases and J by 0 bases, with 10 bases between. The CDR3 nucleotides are TGCGCCAGCGCGGGTACAGCAACTAATGAAAAACTGTTTTTT. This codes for CASAGTATNEKLFF. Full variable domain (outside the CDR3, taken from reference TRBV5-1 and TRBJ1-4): KAGVTQTPRYLIKTRGQQVTLSCSPISGHRSVSWYQQTPGQGLQFLFEYFSETQRNKGNFPGRFSGRQFSNSRSEMNVSTLELGDSALYLCASAGTATNEKLFFGSGTQLSVL.

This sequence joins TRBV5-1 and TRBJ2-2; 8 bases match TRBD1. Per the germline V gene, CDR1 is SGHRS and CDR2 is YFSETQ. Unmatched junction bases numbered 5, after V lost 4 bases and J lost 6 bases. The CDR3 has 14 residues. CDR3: CASSRGQAAGELFF. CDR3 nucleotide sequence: TGCGCCAGCAGCCGGGGACAGGCCGCCGGGGAGCTGTTTTTT.

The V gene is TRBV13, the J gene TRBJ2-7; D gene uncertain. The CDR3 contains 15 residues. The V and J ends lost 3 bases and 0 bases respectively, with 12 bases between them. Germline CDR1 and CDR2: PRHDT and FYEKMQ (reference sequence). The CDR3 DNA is TGTGCCAGCAGCTTCACCCACTACTCCTCCTACGAGCAGTACTTC. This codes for CASSFTHYSSYEQYF. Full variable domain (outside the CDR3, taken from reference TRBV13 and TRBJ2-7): AAGVIQSPRHLIKEKRETATLKCYPIPRHDTVYWYQQGPGQDPQFLISFYEKMQSDKGSIPDRFSAQQFSDYHSELNMSSLELGDSALYFCASSFTHYSSYEQYFGPGTRLTVT.

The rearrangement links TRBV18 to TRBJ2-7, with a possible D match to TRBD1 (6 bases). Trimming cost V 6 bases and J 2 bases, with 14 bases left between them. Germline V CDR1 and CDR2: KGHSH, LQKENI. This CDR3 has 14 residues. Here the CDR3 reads CASSHRDMTYEQYF. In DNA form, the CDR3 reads TGTGCCAGCTCGCATCGGGACATGACCTACGAGCAGTACTTC.

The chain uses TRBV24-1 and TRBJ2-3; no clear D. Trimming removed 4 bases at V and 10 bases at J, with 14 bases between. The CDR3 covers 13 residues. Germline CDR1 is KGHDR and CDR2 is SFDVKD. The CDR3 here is CATSDPSKRAQYF. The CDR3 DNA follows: TGTGCCACCAGTGACCCTTCCAAGCGCGCGCAGTATTTT.

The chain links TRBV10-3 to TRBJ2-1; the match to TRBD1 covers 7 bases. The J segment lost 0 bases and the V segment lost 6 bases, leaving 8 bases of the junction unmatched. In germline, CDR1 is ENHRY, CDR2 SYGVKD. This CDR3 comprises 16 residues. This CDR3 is CAIRTQGSSSYNEQFF. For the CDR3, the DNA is TGTGCCATCAGAACACAGGGGTCAAGCTCCTACAATGAGCAGTTCTTC.

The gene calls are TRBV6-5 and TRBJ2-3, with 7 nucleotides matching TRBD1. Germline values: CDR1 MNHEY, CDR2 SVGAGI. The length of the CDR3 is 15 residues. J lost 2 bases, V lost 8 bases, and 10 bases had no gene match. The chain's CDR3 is CASRFLQGNTDTQYF. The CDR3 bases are TGTGCCAGCCGTTTCCTACAGGGGAACACAGATACGCAGTATTTT.

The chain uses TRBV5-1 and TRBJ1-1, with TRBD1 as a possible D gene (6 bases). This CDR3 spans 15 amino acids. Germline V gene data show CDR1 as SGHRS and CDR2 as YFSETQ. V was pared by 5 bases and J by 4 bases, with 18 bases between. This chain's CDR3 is CASRVGTGTPTEAFF. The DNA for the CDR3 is TGCGCCAGCAGGGTGGGAACCGGGACACCCACTGAAGCTTTCTTT.

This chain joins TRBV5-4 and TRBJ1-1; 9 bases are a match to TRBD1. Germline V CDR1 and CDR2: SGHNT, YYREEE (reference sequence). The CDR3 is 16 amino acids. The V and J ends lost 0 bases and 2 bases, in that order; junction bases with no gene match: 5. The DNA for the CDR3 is TGTGCCAGCAGCTTGGGCACGGGACAGGGTAACACTGAAGCTTTCTTT. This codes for CASSLGTGQGNTEAFF. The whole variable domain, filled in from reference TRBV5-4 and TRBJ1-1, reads ETGVTQSPTHLIKTRGQQVTLRCSSQSGHNTVSWYQQALGQGPQFIFQYYREEENGRGNFPPRFSGLQFPNYSSELNVNALELDDSALYLCASSLGTGQGNTEAFFGQGTRLTVV.

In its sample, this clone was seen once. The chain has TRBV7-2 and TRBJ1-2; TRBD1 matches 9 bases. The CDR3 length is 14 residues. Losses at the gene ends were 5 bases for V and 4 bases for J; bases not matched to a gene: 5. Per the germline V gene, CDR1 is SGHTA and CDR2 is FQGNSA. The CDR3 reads CASSGGQGIYGYTF. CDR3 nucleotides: TGTGCCAGCAGCGGGGGACAGGGCATCTATGGCTACACCTTC.

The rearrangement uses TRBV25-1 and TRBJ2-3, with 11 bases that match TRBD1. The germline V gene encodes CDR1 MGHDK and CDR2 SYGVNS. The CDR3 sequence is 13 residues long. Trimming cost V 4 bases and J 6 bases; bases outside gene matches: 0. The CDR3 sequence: CASSGTGGDTQYF. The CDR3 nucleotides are TGTGCCAGCAGTGGGACAGGGGGCGATACGCAGTATTTT.

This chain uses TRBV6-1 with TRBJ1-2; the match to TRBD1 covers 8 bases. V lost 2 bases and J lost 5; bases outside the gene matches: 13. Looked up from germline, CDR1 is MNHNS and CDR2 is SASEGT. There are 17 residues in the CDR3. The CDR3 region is CASSEKVGQGAFYGYTF. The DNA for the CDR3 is TGTGCCAGCAGTGAAAAGGTTGGACAGGGCGCCTTTTATGGCTACACCTTC.